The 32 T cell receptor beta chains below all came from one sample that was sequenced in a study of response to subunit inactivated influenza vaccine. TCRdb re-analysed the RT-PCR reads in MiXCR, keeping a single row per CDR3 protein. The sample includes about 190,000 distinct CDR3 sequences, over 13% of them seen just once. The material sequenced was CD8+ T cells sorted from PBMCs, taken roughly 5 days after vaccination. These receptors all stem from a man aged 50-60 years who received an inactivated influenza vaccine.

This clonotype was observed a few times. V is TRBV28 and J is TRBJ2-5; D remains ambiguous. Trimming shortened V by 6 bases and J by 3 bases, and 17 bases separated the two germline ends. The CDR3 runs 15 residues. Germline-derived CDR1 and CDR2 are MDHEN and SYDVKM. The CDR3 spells CASSPGVASKETQYF. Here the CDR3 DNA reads TGTGCCAGCAGCCCTGGGGTGGCAAGTAAAGAGACCCAGTACTTC. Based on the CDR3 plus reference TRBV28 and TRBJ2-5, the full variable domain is DVKVTQSSRYLVKRTGEKVFLECVQDMDHENMFWYRQDPGLGLRLIYFSYDVKMKEKGDIPEGYSVSREKKERFSLILESASTNQTSMYLCASSPGVASKETQYFGPGTRLLVL.

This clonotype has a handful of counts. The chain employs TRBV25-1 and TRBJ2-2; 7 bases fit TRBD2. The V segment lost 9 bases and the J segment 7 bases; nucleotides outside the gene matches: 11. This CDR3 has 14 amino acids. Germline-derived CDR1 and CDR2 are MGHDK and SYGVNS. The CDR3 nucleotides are TGTGCCAGTGGGGAGGCGGGAGTTATCGGGGAGCTGTTTTTT. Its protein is CASGEAGVIGELFF.

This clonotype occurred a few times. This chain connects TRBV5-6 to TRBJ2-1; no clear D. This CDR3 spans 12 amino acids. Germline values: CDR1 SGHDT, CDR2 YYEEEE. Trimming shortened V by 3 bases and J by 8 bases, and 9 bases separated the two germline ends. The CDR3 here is CASSSEGHEQFF. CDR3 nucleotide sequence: TGTGCCAGCAGCTCCGAAGGCCATGAGCAGTTCTTC.

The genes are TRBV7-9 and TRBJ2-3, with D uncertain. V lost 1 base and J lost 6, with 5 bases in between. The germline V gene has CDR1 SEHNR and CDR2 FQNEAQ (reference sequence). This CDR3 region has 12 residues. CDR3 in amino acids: CASSLDRDTQYF. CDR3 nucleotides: TGTGCCAGCAGCTTAGATCGCGATACGCAGTATTTT.

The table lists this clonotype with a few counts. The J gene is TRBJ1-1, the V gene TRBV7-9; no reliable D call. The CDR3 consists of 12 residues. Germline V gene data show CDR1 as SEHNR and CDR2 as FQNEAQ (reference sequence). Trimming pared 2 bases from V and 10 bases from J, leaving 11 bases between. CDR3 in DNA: TGTGCCAGCAGCTTATCGACAATTGTAGCTTTCTTT. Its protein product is CASSLSTIVAFF.

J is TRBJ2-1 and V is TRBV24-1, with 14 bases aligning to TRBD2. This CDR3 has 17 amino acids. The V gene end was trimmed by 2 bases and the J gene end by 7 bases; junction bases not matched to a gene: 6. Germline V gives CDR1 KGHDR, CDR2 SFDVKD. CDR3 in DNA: TGTGCCACCAGTGATTACGGACTAGCGGGGGGTTATAATGAGCAGTTCTTC. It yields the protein CATSDYGLAGGYNEQFF.

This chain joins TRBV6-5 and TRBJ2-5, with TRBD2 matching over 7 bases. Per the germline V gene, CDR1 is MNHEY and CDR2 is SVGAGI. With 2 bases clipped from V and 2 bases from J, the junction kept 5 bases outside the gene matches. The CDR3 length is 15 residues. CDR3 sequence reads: CASSYGGGSQETQYF. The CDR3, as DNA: TGTGCCAGCAGTTACGGGGGGGGGTCACAAGAGACCCAGTACTTC.

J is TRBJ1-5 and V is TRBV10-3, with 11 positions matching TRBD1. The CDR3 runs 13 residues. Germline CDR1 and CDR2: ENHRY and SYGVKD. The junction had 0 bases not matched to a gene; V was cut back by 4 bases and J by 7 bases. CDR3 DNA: TGTGCCATCAGTGGGGACAGGGGGCAGCCCCAGCATTTT. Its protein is CAISGDRGQPQHF.

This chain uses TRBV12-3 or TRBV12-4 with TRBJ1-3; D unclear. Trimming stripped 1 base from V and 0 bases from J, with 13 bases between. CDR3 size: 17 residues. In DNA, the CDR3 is TGTGCCAGCAGTTTAGGCGCACTAGCTCTCTCTGGAAACACCATATATTTT. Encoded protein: CASSLGALALSGNTIYF.

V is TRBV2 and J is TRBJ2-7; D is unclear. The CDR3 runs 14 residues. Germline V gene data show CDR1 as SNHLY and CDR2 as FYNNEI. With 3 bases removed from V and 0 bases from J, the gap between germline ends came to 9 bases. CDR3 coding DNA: TGTGCCAGCAGTGAGTCGGCGAGCTCCTACGAGCAGTACTTC. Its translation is CASSESASSYEQYF.

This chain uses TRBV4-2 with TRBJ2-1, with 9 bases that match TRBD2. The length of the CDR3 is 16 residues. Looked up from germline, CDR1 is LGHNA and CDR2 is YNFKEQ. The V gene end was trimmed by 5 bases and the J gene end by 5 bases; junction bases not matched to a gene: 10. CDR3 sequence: CASSSLGGGADNEQFF. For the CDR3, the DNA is TGTGCCAGCAGCTCACTTGGCGGGGGGGCCGACAATGAGCAGTTCTTC.

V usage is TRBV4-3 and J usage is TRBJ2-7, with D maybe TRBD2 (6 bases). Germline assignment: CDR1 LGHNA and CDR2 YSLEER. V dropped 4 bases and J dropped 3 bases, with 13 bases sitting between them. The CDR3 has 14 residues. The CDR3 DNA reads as TGCGCCAGCAGCCGCGGGACTGCGCTCTACGAGCAGTACTTC. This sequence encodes CASSRGTALYEQYF.

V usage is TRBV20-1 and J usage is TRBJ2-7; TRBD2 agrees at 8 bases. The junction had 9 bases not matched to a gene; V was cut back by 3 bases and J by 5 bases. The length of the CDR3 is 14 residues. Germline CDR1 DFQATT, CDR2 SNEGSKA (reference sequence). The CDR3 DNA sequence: TGCAGTGCTAGGCGACGGGAGGGCCCCGACGAGCAGTACTTC. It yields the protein CSARRREGPDEQYF.

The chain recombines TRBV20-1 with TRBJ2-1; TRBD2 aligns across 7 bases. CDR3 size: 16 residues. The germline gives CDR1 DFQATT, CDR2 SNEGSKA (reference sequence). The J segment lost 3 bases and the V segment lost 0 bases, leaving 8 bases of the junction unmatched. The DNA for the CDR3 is TGCAGTGCTAGAGATCCGGCGGGGGATATCTACAATGAGCAGTTCTTC. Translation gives CSARDPAGDIYNEQFF.

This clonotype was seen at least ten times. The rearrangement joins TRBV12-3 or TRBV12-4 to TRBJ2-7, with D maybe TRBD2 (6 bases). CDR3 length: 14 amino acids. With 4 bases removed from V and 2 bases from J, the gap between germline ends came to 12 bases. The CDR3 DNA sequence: TGTGCCAGCAGTTCGTCCCCGGGGGCCTACGAGCAGTACTTC. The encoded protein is CASSSSPGAYEQYF.

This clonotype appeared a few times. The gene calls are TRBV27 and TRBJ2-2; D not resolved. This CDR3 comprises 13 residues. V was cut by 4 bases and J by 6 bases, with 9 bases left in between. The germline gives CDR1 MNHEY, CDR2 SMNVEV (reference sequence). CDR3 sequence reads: CASSWGNAGELFF. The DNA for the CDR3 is TGTGCCAGCAGTTGGGGAAACGCCGGGGAGCTGTTTTTT.

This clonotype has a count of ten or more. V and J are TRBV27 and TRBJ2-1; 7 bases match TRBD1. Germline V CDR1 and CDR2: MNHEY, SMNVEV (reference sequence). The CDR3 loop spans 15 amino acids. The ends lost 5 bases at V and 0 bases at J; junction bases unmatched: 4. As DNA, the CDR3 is TGTGCCAGCAGTCCTGGGACAGCCTCCTACAATGAGCAGTTCTTC. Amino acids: CASSPGTASYNEQFF.

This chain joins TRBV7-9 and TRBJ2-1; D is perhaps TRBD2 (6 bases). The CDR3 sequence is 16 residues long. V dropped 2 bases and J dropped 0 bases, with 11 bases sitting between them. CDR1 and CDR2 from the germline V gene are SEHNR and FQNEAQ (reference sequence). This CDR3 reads CASSLILASSYNEQFF. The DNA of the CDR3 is TGTGCCAGCAGCTTAATTCTAGCGAGCTCCTACAATGAGCAGTTCTTC.

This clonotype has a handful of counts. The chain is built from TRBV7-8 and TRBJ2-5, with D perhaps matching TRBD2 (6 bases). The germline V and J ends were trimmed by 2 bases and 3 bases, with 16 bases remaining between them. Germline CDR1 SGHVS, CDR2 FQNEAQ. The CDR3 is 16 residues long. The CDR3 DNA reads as TGTGCCAGCAGCTTATCGGGGACTCAACTTAAAGAGACCCAGTACTTC. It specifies CASSLSGTQLKETQYF.

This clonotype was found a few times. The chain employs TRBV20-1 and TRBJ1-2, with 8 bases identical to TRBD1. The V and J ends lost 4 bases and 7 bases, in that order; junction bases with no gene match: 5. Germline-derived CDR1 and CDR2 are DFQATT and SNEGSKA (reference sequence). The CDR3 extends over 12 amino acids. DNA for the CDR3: TGCAGTGCTAAGGACAGGGCGTCTGGCTACACCTTC. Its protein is CSAKDRASGYTF.

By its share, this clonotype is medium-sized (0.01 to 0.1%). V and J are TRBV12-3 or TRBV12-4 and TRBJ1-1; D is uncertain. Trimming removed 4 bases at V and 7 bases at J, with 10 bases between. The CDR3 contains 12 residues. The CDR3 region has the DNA TGTGCCAGCAGTTACGGACTGAATGAAGCTTTCTTT. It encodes CASSYGLNEAFF.

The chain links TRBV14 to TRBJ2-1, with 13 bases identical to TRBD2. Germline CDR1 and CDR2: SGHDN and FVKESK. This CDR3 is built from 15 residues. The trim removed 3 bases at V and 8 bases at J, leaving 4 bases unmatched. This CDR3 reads CASSQTSGRTYEQFF. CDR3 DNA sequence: TGTGCCAGCAGCCAGACTAGCGGGAGGACCTATGAGCAGTTCTTC.

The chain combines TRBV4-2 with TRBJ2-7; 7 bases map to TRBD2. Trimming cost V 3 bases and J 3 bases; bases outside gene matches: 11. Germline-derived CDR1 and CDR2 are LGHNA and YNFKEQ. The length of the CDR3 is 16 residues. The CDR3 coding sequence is TGTGCCAGCAGCCAGGGAGGGTGGGGCTCGGACTACGAGCAGTACTTC. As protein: CASSQGGWGSDYEQYF.

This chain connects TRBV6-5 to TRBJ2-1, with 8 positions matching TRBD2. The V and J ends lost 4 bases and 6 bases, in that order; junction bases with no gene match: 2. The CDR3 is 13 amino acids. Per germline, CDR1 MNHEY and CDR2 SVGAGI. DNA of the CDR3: TGTGCCAGCAGTTCGGGGGGGAGCAATGAGCAGTTCTTC. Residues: CASSSGGSNEQFF.

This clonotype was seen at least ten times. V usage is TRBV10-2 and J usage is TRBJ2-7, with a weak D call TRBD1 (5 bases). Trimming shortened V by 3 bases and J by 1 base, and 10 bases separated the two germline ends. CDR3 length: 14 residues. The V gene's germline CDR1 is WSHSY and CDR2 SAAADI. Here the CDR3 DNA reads TGCGCCAGCAGTGATTGGGGCCGATCCTACGAGCAGTACTTC. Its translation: CASSDWGRSYEQYF.

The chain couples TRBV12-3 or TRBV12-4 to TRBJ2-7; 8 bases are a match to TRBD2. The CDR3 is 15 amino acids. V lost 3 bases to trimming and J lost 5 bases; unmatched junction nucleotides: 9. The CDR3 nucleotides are TGTGCCAGCAGTTTTGTAGCGGGAAAGGGAAACGAGCAGTACTTC. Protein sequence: CASSFVAGKGNEQYF.

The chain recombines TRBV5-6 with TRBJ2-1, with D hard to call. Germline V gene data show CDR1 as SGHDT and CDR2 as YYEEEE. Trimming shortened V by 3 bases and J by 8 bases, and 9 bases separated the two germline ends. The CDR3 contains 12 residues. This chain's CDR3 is CASSSGAYEQFF. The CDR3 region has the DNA TGTGCCAGCAGCTCCGGCGCGTATGAGCAGTTCTTC.

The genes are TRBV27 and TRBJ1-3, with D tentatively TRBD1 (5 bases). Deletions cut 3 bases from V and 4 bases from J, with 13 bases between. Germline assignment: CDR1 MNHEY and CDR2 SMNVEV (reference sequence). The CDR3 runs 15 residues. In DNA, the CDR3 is TGTGCCAGCAGTTTGTACCCAGGGAGCGGAAACACCATATATTTT. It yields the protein CASSLYPGSGNTIYF.

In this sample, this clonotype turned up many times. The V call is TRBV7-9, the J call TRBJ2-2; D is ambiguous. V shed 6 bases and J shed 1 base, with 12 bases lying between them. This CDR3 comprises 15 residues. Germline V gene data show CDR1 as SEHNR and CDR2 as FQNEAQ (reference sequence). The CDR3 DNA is TGTGCCAGCAGTCTACCGGGTCAGAACACCGGGGAGCTGTTTTTT. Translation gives CASSLPGQNTGELFF.

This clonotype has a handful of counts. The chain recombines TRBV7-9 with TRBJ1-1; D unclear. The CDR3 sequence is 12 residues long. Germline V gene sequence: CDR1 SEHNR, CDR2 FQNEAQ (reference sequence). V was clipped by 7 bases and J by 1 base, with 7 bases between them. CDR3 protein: CASTDKNTEAFF. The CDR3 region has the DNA TGTGCCAGCACCGATAAGAACACTGAAGCTTTCTTT. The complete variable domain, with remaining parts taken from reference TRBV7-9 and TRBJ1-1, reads DTGVSQNPRHKITKRGQNVTFRCDPISEHNRLYWYRQTLGQGPEFLTYFQNEAQLEKSRLLSDRFSAERPKGSFSTLEIQRTEQGDSAMYLCASTDKNTEAFFGQGTRLTVV.

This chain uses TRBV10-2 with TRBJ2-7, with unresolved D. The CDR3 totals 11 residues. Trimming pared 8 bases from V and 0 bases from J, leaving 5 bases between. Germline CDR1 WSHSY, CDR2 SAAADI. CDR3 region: CASRNSYEQYF. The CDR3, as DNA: TGCGCCAGCCGGAACTCCTACGAGCAGTACTTC.

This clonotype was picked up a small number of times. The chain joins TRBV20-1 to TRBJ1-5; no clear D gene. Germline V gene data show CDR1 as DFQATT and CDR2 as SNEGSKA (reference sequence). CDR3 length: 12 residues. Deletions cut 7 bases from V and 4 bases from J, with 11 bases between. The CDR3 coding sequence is TGCAGTGTCCGGTTGGGTAATCAGCCCCAGCATTTT. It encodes CSVRLGNQPQHF.